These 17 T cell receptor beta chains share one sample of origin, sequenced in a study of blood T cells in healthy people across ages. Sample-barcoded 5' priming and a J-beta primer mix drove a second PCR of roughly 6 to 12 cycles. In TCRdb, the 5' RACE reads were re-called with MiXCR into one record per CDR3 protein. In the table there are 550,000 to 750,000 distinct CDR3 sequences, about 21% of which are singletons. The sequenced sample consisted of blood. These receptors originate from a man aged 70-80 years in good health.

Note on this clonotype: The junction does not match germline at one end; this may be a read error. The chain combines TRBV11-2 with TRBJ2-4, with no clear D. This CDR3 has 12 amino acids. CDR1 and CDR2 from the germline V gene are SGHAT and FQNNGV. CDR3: CASSLPPGRQYF. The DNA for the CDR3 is TGCGCCAGCAGTTTGCCCCCGGGCCGCCAGTACTTC.

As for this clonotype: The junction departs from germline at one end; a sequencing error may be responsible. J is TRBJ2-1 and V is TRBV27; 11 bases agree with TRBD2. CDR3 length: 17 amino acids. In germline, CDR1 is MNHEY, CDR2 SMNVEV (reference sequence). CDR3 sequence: CAGSDLSGRDSYNEQFF. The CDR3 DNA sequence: TGTGCCGGCAGTGACCTTAGCGGGAGGGACTCCTACAATGAGCAGTTCTTC.

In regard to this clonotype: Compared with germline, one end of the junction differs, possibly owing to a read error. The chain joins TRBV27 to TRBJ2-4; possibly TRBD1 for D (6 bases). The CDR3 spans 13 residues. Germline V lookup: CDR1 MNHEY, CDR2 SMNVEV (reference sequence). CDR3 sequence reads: CASSTRQENIQHF. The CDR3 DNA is TGTGCCAGCAGCACCAGACAGGAAAACATTCAGCACTTC.

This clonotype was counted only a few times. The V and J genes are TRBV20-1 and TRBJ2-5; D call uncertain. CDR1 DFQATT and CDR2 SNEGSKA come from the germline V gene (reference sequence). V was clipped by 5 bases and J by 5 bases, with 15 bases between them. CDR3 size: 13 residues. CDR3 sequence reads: CSAYLSRSETQYF. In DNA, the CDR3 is TGCAGTGCTTACCTTAGCAGGAGCGAGACCCAGTACTTC.

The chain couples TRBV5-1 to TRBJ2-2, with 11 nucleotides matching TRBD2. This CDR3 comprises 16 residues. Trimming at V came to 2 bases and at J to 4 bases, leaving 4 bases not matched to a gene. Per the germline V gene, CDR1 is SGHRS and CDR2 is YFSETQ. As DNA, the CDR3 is TGCGCCAGCAGCTTCGGGACTAGCGGACTCACCGGGGAGCTGTTTTTT. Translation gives CASSFGTSGLTGELFF.

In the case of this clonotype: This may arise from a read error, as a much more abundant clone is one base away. CDR3 amino acids: CASSPSSAFCEQYF. The DNA for the CDR3 is TGTGCCAGCAGCCCCTCGTCAGCCTTCTGCGAGCAGTACTTC. This chain uses TRBV7-3 with TRBJ2-7; no clear D gene. Germline CDR1 and CDR2: SGHTA and FQGTGA. This CDR3 is 14 amino acids long. V lost 5 bases and J 6 bases, leaving 17 bases between the germline ends. Supplemented by reference TRBV7-3 and TRBJ2-7, the full variable domain reads GAGVSQTPSNKVTEKGKYVELRCDPISGHTALYWYRQSLGQGPEFLIYFQGTGAADDSGLPNDRFFAVRPEGSVSTLKIQRTERGDSAVYLCASSPSSAFCEQYFGPGTRLTVT.

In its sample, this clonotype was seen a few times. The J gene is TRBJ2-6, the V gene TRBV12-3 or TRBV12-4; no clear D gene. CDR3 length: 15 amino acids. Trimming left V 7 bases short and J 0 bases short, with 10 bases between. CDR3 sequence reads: CASIRVDSGANVLTF. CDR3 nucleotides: TGTGCCAGCATCCGGGTCGACTCTGGGGCCAACGTCCTGACTTTC.

Here the CDR3 reads CASSWASGYNEQFF. In nucleotides, the CDR3 is TGTGCCAGTAGTTGGGCTAGCGGTTACAATGAGCAGTTCTTC. The chain has TRBV19 and TRBJ2-1; 7 nucleotides align to TRBD2. The germline CDR1 and CDR2 sequences are LNHDA and SQIVND (reference sequence). The CDR3 is made up of 14 amino acids. Unmatched junction bases numbered 5, after V lost 5 bases and J lost 4 bases.

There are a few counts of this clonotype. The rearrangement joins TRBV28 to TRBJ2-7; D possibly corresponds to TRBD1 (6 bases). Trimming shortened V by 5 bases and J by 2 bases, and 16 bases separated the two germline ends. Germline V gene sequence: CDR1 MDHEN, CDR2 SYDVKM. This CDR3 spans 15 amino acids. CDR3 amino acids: CASSIGRQAAYEQYF. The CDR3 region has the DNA TGTGCCAGCAGTATAGGGAGACAGGCCGCCTACGAGCAGTACTTC.

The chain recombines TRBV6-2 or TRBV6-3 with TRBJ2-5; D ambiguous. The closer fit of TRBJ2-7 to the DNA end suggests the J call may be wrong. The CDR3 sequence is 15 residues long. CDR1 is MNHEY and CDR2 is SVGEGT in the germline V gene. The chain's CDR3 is CASSTPFGETYEQYF. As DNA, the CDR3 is TGTGCCAGCAGCACTCCTTTCGGCGAAACCTACGAGCAGTACTTC.

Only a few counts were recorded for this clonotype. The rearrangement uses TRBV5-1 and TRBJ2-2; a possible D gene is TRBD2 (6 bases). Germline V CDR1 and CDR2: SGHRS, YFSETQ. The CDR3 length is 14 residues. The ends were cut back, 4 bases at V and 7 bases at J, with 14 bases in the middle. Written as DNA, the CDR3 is TGCGCCAGCAGCATTGACCGGGGAGGCGGGGAGCTGTTTTTT. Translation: CASSIDRGGGELFF.

The CDR3, as DNA: TGCAGCGGCCGACTAGCGCTCCAAGAGACCCAGTACTTC. Protein product: CSGRLALQETQYF. The chain carries TRBV29-1 and TRBJ2-5; the match to TRBD2 covers 8 bases. Germline V CDR1 and CDR2: SQVTM, ANQGSEA. The CDR3 extends over 13 amino acids. The ends lost 7 bases at V and 1 base at J; junction bases unmatched: 5.

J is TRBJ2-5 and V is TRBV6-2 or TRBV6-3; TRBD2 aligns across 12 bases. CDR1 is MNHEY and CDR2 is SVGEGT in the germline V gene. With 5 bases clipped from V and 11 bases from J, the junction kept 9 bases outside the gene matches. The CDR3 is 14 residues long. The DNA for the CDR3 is TGTGCCAGCAGTCGACTAGCGGGAGTTCCTGAGCAGTACTTC. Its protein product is CASSRLAGVPEQYF.

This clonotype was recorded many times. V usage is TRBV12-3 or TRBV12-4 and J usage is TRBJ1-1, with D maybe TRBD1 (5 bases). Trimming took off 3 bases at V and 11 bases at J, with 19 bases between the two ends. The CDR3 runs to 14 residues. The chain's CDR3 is CASSFGARATRAFF. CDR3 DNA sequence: TGTGCCAGCAGTTTCGGCGCCAGGGCGACCCGCGCTTTCTTT.

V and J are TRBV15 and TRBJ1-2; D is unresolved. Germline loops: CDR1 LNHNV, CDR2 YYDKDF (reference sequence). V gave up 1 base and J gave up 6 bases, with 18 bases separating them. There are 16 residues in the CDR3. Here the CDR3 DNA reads TGTGCCACCAGCAGAGGTAGTGAAGTAACAATGGATGGCTACACCTTC. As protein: CATSRGSEVTMDGYTF.

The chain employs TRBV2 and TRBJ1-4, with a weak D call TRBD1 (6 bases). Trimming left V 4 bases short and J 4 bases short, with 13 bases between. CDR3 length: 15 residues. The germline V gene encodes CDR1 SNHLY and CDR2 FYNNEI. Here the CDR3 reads CASSVAGQFNEKLFF. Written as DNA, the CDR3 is TGTGCCAGCAGTGTTGCAGGACAGTTTAATGAAAAACTGTTTTTT.

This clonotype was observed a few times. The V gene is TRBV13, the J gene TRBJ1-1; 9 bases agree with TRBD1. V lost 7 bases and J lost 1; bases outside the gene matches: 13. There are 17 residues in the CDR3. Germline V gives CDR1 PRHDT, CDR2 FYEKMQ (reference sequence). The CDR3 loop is CASTYMVGQGSNTEAFF. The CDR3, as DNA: TGTGCCAGCACCTACATGGTGGGACAGGGATCGAACACTGAAGCTTTCTTT.